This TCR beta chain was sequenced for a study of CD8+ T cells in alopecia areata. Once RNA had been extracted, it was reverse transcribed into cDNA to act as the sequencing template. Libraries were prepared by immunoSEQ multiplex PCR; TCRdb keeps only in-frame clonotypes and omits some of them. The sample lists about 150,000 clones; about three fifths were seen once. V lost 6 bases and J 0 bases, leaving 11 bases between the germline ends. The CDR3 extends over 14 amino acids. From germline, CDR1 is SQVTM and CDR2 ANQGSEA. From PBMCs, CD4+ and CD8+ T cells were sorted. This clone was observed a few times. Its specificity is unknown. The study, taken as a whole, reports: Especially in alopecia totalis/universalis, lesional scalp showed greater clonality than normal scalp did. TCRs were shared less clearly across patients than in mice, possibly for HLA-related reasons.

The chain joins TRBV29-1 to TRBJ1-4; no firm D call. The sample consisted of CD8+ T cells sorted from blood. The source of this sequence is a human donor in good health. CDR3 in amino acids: CSVLVQATNEKLFF. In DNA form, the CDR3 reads TGCAGCGTGCTTGTACAAGCAACTAATGAAAAACTGTTTTTT.